These 29 T cell receptor beta chains originate from one sample sequenced in a study of T and B cells in COVID-19 patients. Each TRB amplification used roughly 250-550 ng of genomic DNA from blood. BIOMED2 TRB-A/B primer pools were used in multiplex TRB PCR. From the multiplex PCR reads, TCRdb called clonotypes with MiXCR, one entry per CDR3 protein. This table has about 7,100 distinct CDR3 sequences, 20% to 30% appearing once. The specimen sequenced was blood. The receptors originated from a human donor with active COVID-19.

J is TRBJ2-7 and V is TRBV7-6; D unclear. From germline, CDR1 is SGHVS and CDR2 FNYEAQ. V was trimmed by 5 bases and J by 1 base, leaving 15 bases between them. The CDR3 is 15 amino acids. CDR3 sequence reads: CASSEGPAGSYEQYF. CDR3 nucleotides: TGTGCCAGCAGCGAAGGACCCGCTGGGTCCTACGAGCAGTACTTC.

The chain joins TRBV5-1 to TRBJ1-2; 9 bases align to TRBD1. J gave up 4 bases and V 0 bases, and 1 base lay outside the gene matches. CDR3 length equals 14 residues. Germline loops: CDR1 SGHRS, CDR2 YFSETQ. CDR3: CASSLGQGVYGYTF. In DNA, the CDR3 is TGCGCCAGCAGCTTGGGACAGGGGGTCTATGGCTACACCTTC.

This clonotype ranks as medium-sized. The genes are TRBV11-3 and TRBJ2-5; D perhaps matches TRBD2 (6 bases). Germline lookup yields CDR1 SGHNT and CDR2 YENEEA. Between the trimmed V and J ends, which lost 3 bases and 5 bases, there was a span of 10 bases. This CDR3 region has 13 residues. CDR3 nucleotides: TGTGCCAGCAGCTTGGAGGGGACTGAGACCCAGTACTTC. Translation: CASSLEGTETQYF.

This CDR3 is CASSLGLAGGATDTQYF. CDR3 DNA: TGTGCCAGCAGCTTGGGGTTAGCGGGGGGGGCCACAGATACGCAGTATTTT. The chain combines TRBV5-4 with TRBJ2-3; 11 nucleotides align to TRBD2. CDR1 is SGHNT, CDR2 YYREEE, per germline (reference sequence). CDR3 size: 17 residues. The junction had 5 bases not matched to a gene; V was cut back by 0 bases and J by 2 bases.

This clonotype was seen only once. The chain recombines TRBV5-6 with TRBJ1-5; D is possibly TRBD1 (6 bases). Germline CDR1 and CDR2: SGHDT and YYEEEE. V was trimmed by 1 base and J by 6 bases, leaving 14 bases between them. The CDR3 is made up of 15 amino acids. This CDR3 reads CASSLLGQGSQPQHF. The CDR3 nucleotides read TGTGCCAGCAGCTTGTTAGGGCAGGGGAGTCAGCCCCAGCATTTT.

Judged by abundance, this clonotype is medium-sized (0.01 to 0.1%). The V gene is TRBV19, the J gene TRBJ1-1, with 7 positions matching TRBD1. This CDR3 has 15 amino acids. Germline values: CDR1 LNHDA, CDR2 SQIVND (reference sequence). The V gene end was trimmed by 7 bases and the J gene end by 1 base; junction bases not matched to a gene: 9. The CDR3, as DNA: TGTGCCAGTACCGACAGGGTCAGGGGGAACACTGAAGCTTTCTTT. Amino acids: CASTDRVRGNTEAFF.

This clonotype is categorized as large. Here the CDR3 DNA reads TGTGCCAGCAGTTACCACGGGATAGTCTATCCCGGGGAGCTGTTTTTT. It encodes CASSYHGIVYPGELFF. The rearrangement joins TRBV6-2 or TRBV6-3 to TRBJ2-2; tentatively, D is TRBD2 (5 bases). Trimming took off 2 bases at V and 6 bases at J, with 16 bases between the two ends. Germline V gene data show CDR1 as MNHEY and CDR2 as SVGEGT. The CDR3 sequence is 16 residues long.

This chain connects TRBV7-9 to TRBJ2-1, with 8 bases aligning to TRBD2. Germline trimming cut 4 bases from V and 7 bases from J; bases unmatched to any gene: 9. The CDR3 loop spans 15 amino acids. The germline gives CDR1 SEHNR, CDR2 FQNEAQ (reference sequence). The CDR3 sequence is CASSSRSGSYNEQFF. For the CDR3, the DNA is TGTGCCAGCAGCTCCCGGAGCGGGAGCTATAATGAGCAGTTCTTC.

This clonotype counts as medium-sized (0.01 to 0.1%). The chain links TRBV5-4 to TRBJ2-7; D gene unclear. CDR1 SGHNT and CDR2 YYREEE come from the germline V gene (reference sequence). V lost 0 bases to trimming and J lost 0 bases, with 7 bases between them. The CDR3 sequence is 14 residues long. The CDR3 region is CASSLGQASYEQYF. DNA for the CDR3: TGTGCCAGCAGCTTGGGCCAGGCCTCCTACGAGCAGTACTTC.

This chain joins TRBV6-2 or TRBV6-3 and TRBJ2-5; possibly TRBD2 for D (5 bases). V was pared by 6 bases and J by 5 bases, with 28 bases between. Germline assignment: CDR1 MNHEY and CDR2 SVGEGT. This CDR3 has 18 residues. Written as DNA, the CDR3 is TGTGCCAGCAGCCTCCCCATTGATAGCGCGACTAAGAGGGAGACCCAGTACTTC. Translating gives CASSLPIDSATKRETQYF.

The chain uses TRBV12-3 or TRBV12-4 and TRBJ2-7; TRBD1 matches 10 bases. With V trimmed by 5 bases and J by 5 bases, 6 bases remained unmatched. The CDR3 covers 14 residues. This CDR3 reads CASSTGDRGHEQYF. CDR3 DNA: TGTGCCAGCAGTACAGGGGACAGGGGCCACGAGCAGTACTTC.

The chain is built from TRBV30 and TRBJ1-1, with TRBD1 as a possible D gene (6 bases). V shed 4 bases and J shed 4 bases, with 22 bases lying between them. This CDR3 is 16 amino acids long. Germline V gene lookup returns CDR1 GTSNPN and CDR2 SVGIG (reference sequence). CDR3 coding DNA: TGTGCCTGGACTAACCCCTGGGAGGGGGAACTCACTGAAGCTTTCTTT. Residues: CAWTNPWEGELTEAFF.

This clonotype is categorized as medium-sized. The chain uses TRBV11-3 and TRBJ2-7, with D possibly matching TRBD2 (5 bases). Germline V lookup: CDR1 SGHNT, CDR2 YENEEA. V was trimmed by 2 bases and J by 3 bases, leaving 11 bases between them. The CDR3 contains 14 residues. The CDR3 coding sequence is TGTGCCAGCAGCTTATCGGACGGGGTCTACGAGCAGTACTTC. Translation gives CASSLSDGVYEQYF.

By share of the sample, this clonotype is medium-sized. The V gene is TRBV19, the J gene TRBJ2-7, with D possibly being TRBD1 (5 bases). Germline V gene sequence: CDR1 LNHDA, CDR2 SQIVND (reference sequence). Trimming cost V 9 bases and J 2 bases, with 8 bases left between them. The CDR3 is 11 residues long. The CDR3 coding sequence is TGTGCCAGCCAAGGGGCCTACGAGCAGTACTTC. Amino acids: CASQGAYEQYF.

The sample holds a few counts of this clonotype. The rearrangement links TRBV10-3 to TRBJ1-1; tentative D call: TRBD1 (5 bases). Germline V gives CDR1 ENHRY, CDR2 SYGVKD. Trimming shortened V by 5 bases and J by 4 bases, and 14 bases separated the two germline ends. The length of the CDR3 is 14 residues. CDR3 bases: TGTGCCATCAGTACCGGGACGGAAGGCACTGAAGCTTTCTTT. It encodes CAISTGTEGTEAFF.

This clonotype came up once. A read error may produce the germline difference seen at one junction end. The gene calls are TRBV19 and TRBJ2-6; tentative D call: TRBD1 (5 bases). From germline, CDR1 is LNHDA and CDR2 SQIVND (reference sequence). The CDR3 is made up of 17 amino acids. CDR3 protein: CASSISLQTPGANVLTF. In DNA, the CDR3 is TGTGCCAGTAGTATTTCCCTGCAAACCCCTGGGGCCAATGTCCTGACTTTC.

The table lists this clonotype with a few counts. The chain recombines TRBV20-1 with TRBJ2-3; TRBD2 aligns across 12 bases. The CDR3 sequence is 15 residues long. V lost 4 bases, J lost 0 bases, and 2 bases stayed unmatched. The germline V gene encodes CDR1 DFQATT and CDR2 SNEGSKA (reference sequence). CDR3 amino acids: CSATTSGSSTDTQYF. CDR3 coding DNA: TGCAGTGCTACGACTAGCGGGAGTAGCACAGATACGCAGTATTTT.

Note on this clonotype: Here the CDR3 omits its conserved ending phenylalanine or tryptophan, so a read error is the likely source. The limits of the CDR3 on the DNA are not certain, so only TCRdb's listed CDR3 is given. V and J are TRBV19 and TRBJ2-6; the table gives TRBD2 as D, unverified against the DNA. The CDR3 has 19 residues if both end residues are counted. The germline V gene encodes CDR1 LNHDA and CDR2 SQIVND (reference sequence). CDR3 loop: CASSKGRAGGVAGANVRTG.

This clonotype was seen once. A read error may produce the germline difference seen at one junction end. The CDR3 bases are TGTTCCACCCGGACGGGGATGAACACTGAAGCTTTCTTT. Its protein is CSTRTGMNTEAFF. The chain links TRBV24-1 to TRBJ1-1, with D hard to call. The CDR3 sequence is 13 residues long. Germline V gene sequence: CDR1 KGHDR, CDR2 SFDVKD.

The chain combines TRBV6-2 or TRBV6-3 with TRBJ1-2; maybe TRBD1 (6 bases). V was shortened by 4 bases and J by 5 bases, with 14 bases between the two germline ends. The CDR3 extends over 14 amino acids. CDR1 and CDR2 (germline): MNHEY, SVGEGT. DNA of the CDR3: TGTGCCAGCAGTTTCCTACAGGGTTCGTATGGCTACACCTTC. Amino acid sequence: CASSFLQGSYGYTF.

This clonotype was seen a handful of times. The chain links TRBV30 to TRBJ1-1, with a tentative D call TRBD1 (5 bases). Germline V CDR1 and CDR2: GTSNPN, SVGIG (reference sequence). The CDR3 runs 12 residues. V lost 2 bases to trimming and J lost 8 bases, with 12 bases between them. CDR3 bases: TGTGCCTGGAGTAAGGGAACAGGCGAAGCTTTCTTT. The encoded protein is CAWSKGTGEAFF.

About this clonotype itself: Possible read error: a much larger clone is one base away. The CDR3 is CANITGTELYNEQFF. CDR3 DNA: TGTGCCAACATCACCGGGACTGAGTTATACAATGAGCAGTTCTTC. V is TRBV6-5 and J is TRBJ2-1; D possibly corresponds to TRBD2 (6 bases). Per the germline V gene, CDR1 is MNHEY and CDR2 is SVGAGI. The V and J ends lost 10 bases and 4 bases respectively, with 20 bases between them. This CDR3 has 15 amino acids.

Judged by abundance, this clonotype is medium-sized. J is TRBJ2-2 and V is TRBV19, with 9 positions matching TRBD1. Losses at the gene ends were 4 bases for V and 2 bases for J; bases not matched to a gene: 5. This CDR3 is built from 16 residues. Germline CDR1 and CDR2: LNHDA and SQIVND (reference sequence). The CDR3 is CASSKNRGLNTGELFF. CDR3 bases: TGTGCCAGTAGTAAAAACAGGGGGCTTAACACCGGGGAGCTGTTTTTT.

This clonotype showed up just a few times. This chain uses TRBV18 with TRBJ2-5; a weak D match, TRBD1 (6 bases). This CDR3 has 14 amino acids. Germline CDR1 reads KGHSH; CDR2 reads LQKENI. V was pared by 4 bases and J by 4 bases, with 13 bases between. The CDR3, as DNA: TGTGCCAGCTCACGGGCACAGGGTGGAGAGACCCAGTACTTC. Its protein product is CASSRAQGGETQYF. The full variable domain, completed using reference TRBV18 and TRBJ2-5, is NAGVMQNPRHLVRRRGQEARLRCSPMKGHSHVYWYRQLPEEGLKFMVYLQKENIIDESGMPKERFSAEFPKEGPSILRIQQVVRGDSAAYFCASSRAQGGETQYFGPGTRLLVL.

The chain has TRBV6-5 and TRBJ2-3; TRBD2 matches at 15 bases. The junction had 16 bases not matched to a gene; V was cut back by 8 bases and J by 4 bases. The CDR3 extends over 19 amino acids. In germline, CDR1 is MNHEY, CDR2 SVGAGI. CDR3 region: CASGLSRTSGRAGADTQYF. The DNA for the CDR3 is TGTGCCAGCGGTTTGAGCCGGACTAGCGGGAGGGCAGGGGCAGATACGCAGTATTTT.

This clonotype has a count of ten or more. The J gene is TRBJ2-3, the V gene TRBV6-1; 8 bases agree with TRBD2. The germline gives CDR1 MNHNS, CDR2 SASEGT. The CDR3 length is 14 residues. V trimming: 6 bases; J trimming: 0 bases; junction bases outside the gene matches: 2. This CDR3 reads CASRAGASTDTQYF. CDR3 DNA sequence: TGTGCCAGCAGAGCGGGGGCTAGCACAGATACGCAGTATTTT.

This clonotype rates as medium-sized. The J gene is TRBJ2-1, the V gene TRBV19, with 8 bases that match TRBD1. The germline gives CDR1 LNHDA, CDR2 SQIVND (reference sequence). CDR3 length equals 14 residues. The trim removed 10 bases at V and 5 bases at J, leaving 10 bases unmatched. DNA of the CDR3: TGTGCCACCGGGGGACAGGAGAACAACAATGAGCAGTTCTTC. As protein: CATGGQENNNEQFF. Filled out from reference TRBV19 and TRBJ2-1, the complete variable domain reads DGGITQSPKYLFRKEGQNVTLSCEQNLNHDAMYWYRQDPGQGLRLIYYSQIVNDFQKGDIAEGYSVSREKKESFPLTVTSAQKNPTAFYLCATGGQENNNEQFFGPGTRLTVL.

This clonotype qualifies as medium-sized. This rearrangement joins TRBV19 to TRBJ1-6; 7 positions agree with TRBD1. This CDR3 is built from 14 residues. Germline-derived CDR1 and CDR2 are LNHDA and SQIVND (reference sequence). Trimming at V came to 5 bases and at J to 7 bases, leaving 5 bases not matched to a gene. The CDR3 loop is CASSHETGNSPLHF. Written as DNA, the CDR3 is TGTGCCAGTAGTCACGAGACAGGGAATTCACCCCTCCACTTT.

This clonotype was found a few times. This chain joins TRBV28 and TRBJ2-2; TRBD2 matches at 11 bases. Germline values: CDR1 MDHEN, CDR2 SYDVKM. The CDR3 loop spans 16 amino acids. V lost 7 bases, J lost 0 bases, and 4 bases stayed unmatched. CDR3 sequence (DNA): TGTGCCAGCACCCTACTAGCGGGGGCGAACACCGGGGAGCTGTTTTTT. Protein: CASTLLAGANTGELFF.